This T cell receptor (beta chain) was captured by sequencing in a study of blood T cell repertoires in COVID-19. V was shortened by 0 bases and J by 6 bases, with 13 bases between the two germline ends. The CDR3 is 15 residues long. Germline V gene lookup returns CDR1 SGHRS and CDR2 YFSETQ. Profiled with immunoSEQ multiplex PCR; TCRdb holds only in-frame clones, not every one. The profile shows approximately 92,000 clones, 87% of them singletons. This clonotype was obtained from a woman aged 60-75 years with COVID-19, enrolled during active disease. The sample consisted of peripheral blood. J is TRBJ2-1 and V is TRBV5-1; D is uncertain. CDR3 loop: CASSLGFSQTNEQFF. The CDR3 nucleotides are TGCGCCAGCAGCTTGGGATTCTCACAGACCAATGAGCAGTTCTTC.